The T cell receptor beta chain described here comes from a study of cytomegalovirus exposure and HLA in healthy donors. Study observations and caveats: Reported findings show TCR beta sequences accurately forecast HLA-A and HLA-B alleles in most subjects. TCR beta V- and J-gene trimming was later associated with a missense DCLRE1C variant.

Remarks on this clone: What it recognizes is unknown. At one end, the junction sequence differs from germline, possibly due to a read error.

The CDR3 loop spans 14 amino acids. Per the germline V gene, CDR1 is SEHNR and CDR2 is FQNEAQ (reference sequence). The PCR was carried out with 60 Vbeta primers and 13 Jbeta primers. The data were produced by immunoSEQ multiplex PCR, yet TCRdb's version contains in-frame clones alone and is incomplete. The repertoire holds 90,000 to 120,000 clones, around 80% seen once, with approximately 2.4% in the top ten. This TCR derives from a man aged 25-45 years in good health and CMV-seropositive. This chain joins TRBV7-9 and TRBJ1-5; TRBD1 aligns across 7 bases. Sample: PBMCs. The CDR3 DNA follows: TGTTCCAGCAGCCCCGACAGGGACGCCCAGCCCCAGCATTTT. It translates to CSSSPDRDAQPQHF.